The T cell receptor (beta chain) under discussion was sequenced for a study of PD-L1 blockade in urothelial cancer. Overall study context: Samples of blood were analyzed 3 weeks (second dose) and 6 weeks after treatment start.

The method was immunoSEQ multiplex PCR; TCRdb's version includes in-frame clones alone and lacks a portion of them. The sample has about 110,000 clones, approximately 85% seen once. This sequence was found in a man aged 50 or older with urothelial cancer. The specimen comprised PBMCs, sampled around atezolizumab (anti-PD-L1) treatment.

CDR3 sequence reads: CASSPPSRLAGAYEQYF. The CDR3 DNA reads as TGTGCCAGCAGCCCCCCTAGTCGGCTAGCGGGAGCCTACGAGCAGTACTTC. The genes are TRBV7-9 and TRBJ2-7, with 10 bases aligning to TRBD2. The J segment lost 2 bases and the V segment lost 5 bases, leaving 12 bases of the junction unmatched. This CDR3 region has 17 residues. Germline V lookup: CDR1 SEHNR, CDR2 FQNEAQ (reference sequence).